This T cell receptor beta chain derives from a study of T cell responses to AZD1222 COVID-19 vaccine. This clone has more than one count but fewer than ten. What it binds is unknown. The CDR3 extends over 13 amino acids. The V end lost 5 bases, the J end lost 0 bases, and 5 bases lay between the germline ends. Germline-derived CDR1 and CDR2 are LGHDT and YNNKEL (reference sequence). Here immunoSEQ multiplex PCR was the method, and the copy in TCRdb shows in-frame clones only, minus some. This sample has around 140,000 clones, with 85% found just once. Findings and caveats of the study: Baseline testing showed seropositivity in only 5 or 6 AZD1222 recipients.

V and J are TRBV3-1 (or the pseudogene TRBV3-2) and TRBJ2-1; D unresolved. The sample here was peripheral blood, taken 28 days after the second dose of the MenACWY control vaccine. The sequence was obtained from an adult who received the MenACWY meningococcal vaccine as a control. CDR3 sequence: CASSSSSYNEQFF. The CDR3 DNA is TGTGCCAGCAGCTCGAGCTCCTACAATGAGCAGTTCTTC.